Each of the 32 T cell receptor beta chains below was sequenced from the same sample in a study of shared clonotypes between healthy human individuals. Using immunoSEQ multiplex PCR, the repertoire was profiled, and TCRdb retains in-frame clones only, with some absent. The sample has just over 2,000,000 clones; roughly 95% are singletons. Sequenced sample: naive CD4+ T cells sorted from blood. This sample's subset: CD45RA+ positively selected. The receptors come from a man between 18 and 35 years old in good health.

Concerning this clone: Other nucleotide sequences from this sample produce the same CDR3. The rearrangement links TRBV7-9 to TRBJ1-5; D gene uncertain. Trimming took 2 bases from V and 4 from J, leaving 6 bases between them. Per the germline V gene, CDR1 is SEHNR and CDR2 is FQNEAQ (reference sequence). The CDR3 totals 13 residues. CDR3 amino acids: CASSLSGNQPQHF. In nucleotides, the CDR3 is TGTGCCAGCAGCTTAAGTGGTAATCAGCCCCAGCATTTT.

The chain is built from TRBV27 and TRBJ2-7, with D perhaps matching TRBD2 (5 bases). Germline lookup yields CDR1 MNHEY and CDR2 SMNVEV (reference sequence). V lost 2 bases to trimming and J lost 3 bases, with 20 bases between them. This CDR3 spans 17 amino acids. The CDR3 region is CASSLGPPRGTGYEQYF. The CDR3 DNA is TGTGCCAGCAGTTTAGGCCCCCCACGGGGAACGGGCTACGAGCAGTACTTC.

The CDR3 DNA reads TGTGCCAGCAGCAAACCCCCTCCCGGGACTAGCGGGGTGGGCACAGATACGCAGTATTTT. The encoded protein is CASSKPPPGTSGVGTDTQYF. The genes are TRBV9 and TRBJ2-3, with 13 bases lining up with TRBD2. V shed 4 bases and J 1 base; nucleotides not matched to a gene: 15. The length of the CDR3 is 20 residues. CDR1 SGDLS and CDR2 YYNGEE come from the germline V gene. The variable domain in full, with the rest retrieved from reference TRBV9 and TRBJ2-3, is DSGVTQTPKHLITATGQRVTLRCSPRSGDLSVYWYQQSLDQGLQFLIQYYNGEERAKGNILERFSAQQFPDLHSELNLSSLELGDSALYFCASSKPPPGTSGVGTDTQYFGPGTRLTVL.

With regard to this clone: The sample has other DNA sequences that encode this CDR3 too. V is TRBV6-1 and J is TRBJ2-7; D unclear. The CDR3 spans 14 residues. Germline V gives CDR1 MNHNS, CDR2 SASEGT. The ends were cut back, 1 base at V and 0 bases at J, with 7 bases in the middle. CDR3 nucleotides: TGTGCCAGCAGTGAAGGACCGAGCTCCTACGAGCAGTACTTC. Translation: CASSEGPSSYEQYF.

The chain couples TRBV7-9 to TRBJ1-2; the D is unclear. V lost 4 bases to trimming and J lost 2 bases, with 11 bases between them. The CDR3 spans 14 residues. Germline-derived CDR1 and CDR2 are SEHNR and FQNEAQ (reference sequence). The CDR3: CASSSPPLNYGYTF. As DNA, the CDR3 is TGTGCCAGCAGCTCCCCGCCGCTGAACTATGGCTACACCTTC.

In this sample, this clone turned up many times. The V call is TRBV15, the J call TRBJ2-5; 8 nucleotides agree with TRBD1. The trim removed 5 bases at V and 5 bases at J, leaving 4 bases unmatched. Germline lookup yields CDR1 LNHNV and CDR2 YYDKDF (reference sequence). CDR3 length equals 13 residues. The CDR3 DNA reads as TGTGCCACCAGCGTACGACAGGGGGAGACCCAGTACTTC. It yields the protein CATSVRQGETQYF.

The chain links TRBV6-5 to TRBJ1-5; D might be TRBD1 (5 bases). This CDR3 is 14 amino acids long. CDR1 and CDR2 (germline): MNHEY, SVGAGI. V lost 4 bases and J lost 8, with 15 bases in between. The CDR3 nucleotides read TGTGCCAGCAGTTCATCCGGGACGGGGGAGCCCCAGCATTTT. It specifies CASSSSGTGEPQHF.

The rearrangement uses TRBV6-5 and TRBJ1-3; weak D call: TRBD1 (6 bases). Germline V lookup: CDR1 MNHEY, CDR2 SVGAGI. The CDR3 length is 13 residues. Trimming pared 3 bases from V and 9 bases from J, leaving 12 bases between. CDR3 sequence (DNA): TGTGCCAGCAGTTATGGCAGGGGTTCCACCATATATTTT. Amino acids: CASSYGRGSTIYF.

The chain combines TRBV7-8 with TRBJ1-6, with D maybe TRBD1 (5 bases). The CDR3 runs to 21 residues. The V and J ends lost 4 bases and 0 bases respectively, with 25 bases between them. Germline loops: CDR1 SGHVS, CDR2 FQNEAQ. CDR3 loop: CASSSPAGGWSKSSYNSPLHF. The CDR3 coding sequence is TGTGCCAGCAGCTCACCTGCGGGGGGTTGGTCGAAGAGCTCCTATAATTCACCCCTCCACTTT.

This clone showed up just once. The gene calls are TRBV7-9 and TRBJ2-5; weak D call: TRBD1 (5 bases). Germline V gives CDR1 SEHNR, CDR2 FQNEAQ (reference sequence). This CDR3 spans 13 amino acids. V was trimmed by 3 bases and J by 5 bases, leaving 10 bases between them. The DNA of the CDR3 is TGTGCCAGCAGCTTCGGTTGGGGCGAGACCCAGTACTTC. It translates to CASSFGWGETQYF. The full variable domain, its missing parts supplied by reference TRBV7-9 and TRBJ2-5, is DTGVSQNPRHKITKRGQNVTFRCDPISEHNRLYWYRQTLGQGPEFLTYFQNEAQLEKSRLLSDRFSAERPKGSFSTLEIQRTEQGDSAMYLCASSFGWGETQYFGPGTRLLVL.

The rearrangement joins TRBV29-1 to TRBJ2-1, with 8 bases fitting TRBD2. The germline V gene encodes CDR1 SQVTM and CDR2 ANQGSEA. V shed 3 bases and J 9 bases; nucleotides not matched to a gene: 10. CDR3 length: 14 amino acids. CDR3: CSVDPAGVWGEQFF. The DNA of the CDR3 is TGCAGCGTTGACCCAGCGGGAGTGTGGGGTGAGCAGTTCTTC.

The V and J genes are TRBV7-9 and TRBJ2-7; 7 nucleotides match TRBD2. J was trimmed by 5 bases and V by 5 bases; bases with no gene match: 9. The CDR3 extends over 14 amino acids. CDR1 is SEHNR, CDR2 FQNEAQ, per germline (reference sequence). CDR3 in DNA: TGTGCCAGCAGCAGGCGCGGGAGTACGAACGAGCAGTACTTC. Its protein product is CASSRRGSTNEQYF.

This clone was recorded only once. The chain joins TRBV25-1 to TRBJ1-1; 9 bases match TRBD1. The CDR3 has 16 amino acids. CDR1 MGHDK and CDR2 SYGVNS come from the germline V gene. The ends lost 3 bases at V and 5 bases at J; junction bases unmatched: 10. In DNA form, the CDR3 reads TGTGCCAGCAGTGAGACTCCGGGACAGGGCCCTACTGAAGCTTTCTTT. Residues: CASSETPGQGPTEAFF.

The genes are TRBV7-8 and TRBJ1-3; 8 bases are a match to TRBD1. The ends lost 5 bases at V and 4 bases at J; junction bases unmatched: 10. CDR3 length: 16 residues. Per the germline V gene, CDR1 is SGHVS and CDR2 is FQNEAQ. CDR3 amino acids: CASSGRDRTQGNTIYF. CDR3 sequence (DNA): TGTGCCAGCAGCGGCCGGGACAGGACGCAAGGAAACACCATATATTTT.

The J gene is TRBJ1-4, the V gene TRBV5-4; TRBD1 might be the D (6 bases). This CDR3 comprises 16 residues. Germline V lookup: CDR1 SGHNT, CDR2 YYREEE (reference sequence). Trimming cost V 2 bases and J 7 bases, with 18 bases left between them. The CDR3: CASSLSLPGAGEKLFF. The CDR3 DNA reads TGTGCCAGCAGCTTATCGTTACCGGGGGCAGGTGAAAAACTGTTTTTT. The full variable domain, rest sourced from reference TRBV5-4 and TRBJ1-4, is ETGVTQSPTHLIKTRGQQVTLRCSSQSGHNTVSWYQQALGQGPQFIFQYYREEENGRGNFPPRFSGLQFPNYSSELNVNALELDDSALYLCASSLSLPGAGEKLFFGSGTQLSVL.

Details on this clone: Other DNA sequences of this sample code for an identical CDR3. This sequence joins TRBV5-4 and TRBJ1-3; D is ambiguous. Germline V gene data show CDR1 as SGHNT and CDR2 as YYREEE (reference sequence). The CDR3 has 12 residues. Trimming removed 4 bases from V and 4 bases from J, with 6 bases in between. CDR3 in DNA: TGTGCCAGCAGCCTCCCGGGAAACACCATATATTTT. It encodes CASSLPGNTIYF.

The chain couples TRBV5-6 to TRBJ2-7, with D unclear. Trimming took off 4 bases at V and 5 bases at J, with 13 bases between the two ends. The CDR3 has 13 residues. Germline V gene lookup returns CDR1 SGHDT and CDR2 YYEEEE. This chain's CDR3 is CASSPRTGHEQYF. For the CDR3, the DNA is TGTGCCAGCAGCCCCCGGACGGGCCACGAGCAGTACTTC.

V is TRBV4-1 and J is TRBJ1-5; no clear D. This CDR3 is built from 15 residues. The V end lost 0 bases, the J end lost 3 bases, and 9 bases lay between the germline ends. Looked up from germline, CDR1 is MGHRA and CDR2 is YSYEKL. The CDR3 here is CASSQDRVTNQPQHF. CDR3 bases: TGCGCCAGCAGCCAAGATAGGGTCACCAATCAGCCCCAGCATTTT.

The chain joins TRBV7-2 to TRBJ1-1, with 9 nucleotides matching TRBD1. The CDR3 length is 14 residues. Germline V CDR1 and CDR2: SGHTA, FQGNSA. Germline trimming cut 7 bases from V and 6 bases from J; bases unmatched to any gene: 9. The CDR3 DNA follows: TGTGCCAGCACCCAAAACAGGGGGCGGGCTGAAGCTTTCTTT. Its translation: CASTQNRGRAEAFF.

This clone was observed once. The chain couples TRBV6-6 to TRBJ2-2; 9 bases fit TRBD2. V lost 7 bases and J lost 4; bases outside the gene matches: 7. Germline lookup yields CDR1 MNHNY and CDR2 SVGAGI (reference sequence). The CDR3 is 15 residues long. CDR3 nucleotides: TGTGCCAGCACCGCGGGGGGGCATGGCACCGGGGAGCTGTTTTTT. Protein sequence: CASTAGGHGTGELFF.

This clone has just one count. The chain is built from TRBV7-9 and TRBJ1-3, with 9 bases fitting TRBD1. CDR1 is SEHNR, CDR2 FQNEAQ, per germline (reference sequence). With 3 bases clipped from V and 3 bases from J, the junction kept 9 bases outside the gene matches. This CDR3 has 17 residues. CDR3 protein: CASSFILTGGGGNTIYF. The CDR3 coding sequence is TGTGCCAGCAGCTTCATACTAACAGGGGGCGGTGGAAACACCATATATTTT.

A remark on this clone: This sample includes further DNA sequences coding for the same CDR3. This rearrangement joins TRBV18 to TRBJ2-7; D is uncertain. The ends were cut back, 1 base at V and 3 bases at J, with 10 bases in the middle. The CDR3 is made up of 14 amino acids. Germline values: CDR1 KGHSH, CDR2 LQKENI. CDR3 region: CASSPQGLGYEQYF. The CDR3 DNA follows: TGTGCCAGCTCACCACAGGGATTAGGCTACGAGCAGTACTTC.

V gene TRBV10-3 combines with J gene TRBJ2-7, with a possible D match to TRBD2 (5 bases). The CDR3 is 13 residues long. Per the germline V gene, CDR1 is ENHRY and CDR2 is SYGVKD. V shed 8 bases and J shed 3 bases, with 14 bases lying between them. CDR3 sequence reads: CAILGVGNYEQYF. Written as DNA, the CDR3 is TGTGCCATCCTCGGGGTAGGCAACTACGAGCAGTACTTC.

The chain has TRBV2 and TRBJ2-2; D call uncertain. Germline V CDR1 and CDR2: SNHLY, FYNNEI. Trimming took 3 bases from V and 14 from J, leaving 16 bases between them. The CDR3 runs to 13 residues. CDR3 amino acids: CASSDGRGVGLFF. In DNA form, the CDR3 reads TGTGCCAGCAGTGATGGGCGAGGAGTTGGTCTGTTTTTT.

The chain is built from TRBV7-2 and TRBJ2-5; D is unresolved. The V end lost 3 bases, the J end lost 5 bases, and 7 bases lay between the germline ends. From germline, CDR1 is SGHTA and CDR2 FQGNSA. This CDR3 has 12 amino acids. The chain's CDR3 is CASSFAAETQYF. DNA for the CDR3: TGTGCCAGCAGCTTCGCGGCGGAGACCCAGTACTTC.

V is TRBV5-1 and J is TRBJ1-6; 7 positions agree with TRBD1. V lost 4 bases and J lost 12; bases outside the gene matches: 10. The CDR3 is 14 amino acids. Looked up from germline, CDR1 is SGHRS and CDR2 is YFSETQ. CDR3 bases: TGCGCCAGCAGCGCGGGACAGATATTCGGACCCCTCCACTTT. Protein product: CASSAGQIFGPLHF.

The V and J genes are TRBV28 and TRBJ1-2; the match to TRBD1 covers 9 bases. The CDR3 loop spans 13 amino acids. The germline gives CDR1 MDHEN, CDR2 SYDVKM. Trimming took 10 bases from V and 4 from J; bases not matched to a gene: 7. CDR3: CATMTGQGYGYTF. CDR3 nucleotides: TGTGCCACCATGACGGGACAGGGCTATGGCTACACCTTC.

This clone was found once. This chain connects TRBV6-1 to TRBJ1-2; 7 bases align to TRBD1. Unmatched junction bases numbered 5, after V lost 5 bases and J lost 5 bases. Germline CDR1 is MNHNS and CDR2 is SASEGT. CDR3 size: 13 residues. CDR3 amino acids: CASSTPDRYGYTF. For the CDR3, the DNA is TGTGCCAGCAGTACCCCGGACAGGTATGGCTACACCTTC.

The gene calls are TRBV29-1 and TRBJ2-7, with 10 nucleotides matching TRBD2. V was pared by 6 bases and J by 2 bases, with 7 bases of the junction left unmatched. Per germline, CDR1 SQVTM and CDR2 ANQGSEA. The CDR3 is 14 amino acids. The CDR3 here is CSVFSGRYPYEQYF. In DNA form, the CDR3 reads TGCAGCGTCTTTAGCGGGAGGTACCCCTACGAGCAGTACTTC.

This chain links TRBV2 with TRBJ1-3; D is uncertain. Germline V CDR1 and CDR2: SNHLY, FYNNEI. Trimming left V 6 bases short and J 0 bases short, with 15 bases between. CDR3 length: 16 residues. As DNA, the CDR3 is TGTGCCAGCAGAAAAGAGACCCTGAGCTCTGGAAACACCATATATTTT. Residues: CASRKETLSSGNTIYF. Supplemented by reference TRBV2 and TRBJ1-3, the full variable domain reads EPEVTQTPSHQVTQMGQEVILRCVPISNHLYFYWYRQILGQKVEFLVSFYNNEISEKSEIFDDQFSVERPDGSNFTLKIRSTKLEDSAMYFCASRKETLSSGNTIYFGEGSWLTVV.

CDR3 bases: TGTGCCAGCAGCTCCTCCCGACTAGCGGGGGACCAAGAGACCCAGTACTTC. It specifies CASSSSRLAGDQETQYF. The chain links TRBV28 to TRBJ2-5; 12 positions agree with TRBD2. The V segment lost 6 bases and the J segment 0 bases; nucleotides outside the gene matches: 8. This CDR3 is 17 amino acids long. In germline, CDR1 is MDHEN, CDR2 SYDVKM.

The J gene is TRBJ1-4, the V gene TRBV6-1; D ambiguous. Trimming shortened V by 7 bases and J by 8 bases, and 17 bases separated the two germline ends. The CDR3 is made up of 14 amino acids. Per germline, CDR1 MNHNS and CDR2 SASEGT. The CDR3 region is CASNKGWEQEKLFF. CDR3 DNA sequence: TGTGCCAGCAATAAAGGGTGGGAGCAGGAAAAACTGTTTTTT.